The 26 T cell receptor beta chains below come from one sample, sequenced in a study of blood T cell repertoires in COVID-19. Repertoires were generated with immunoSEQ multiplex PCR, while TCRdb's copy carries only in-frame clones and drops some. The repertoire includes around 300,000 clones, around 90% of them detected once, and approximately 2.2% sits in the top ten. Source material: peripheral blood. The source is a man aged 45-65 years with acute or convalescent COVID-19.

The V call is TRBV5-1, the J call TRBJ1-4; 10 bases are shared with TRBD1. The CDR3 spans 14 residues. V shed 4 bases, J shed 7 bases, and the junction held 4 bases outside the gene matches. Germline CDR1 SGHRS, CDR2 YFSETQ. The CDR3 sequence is CASSTGTGVEKLFF. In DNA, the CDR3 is TGCGCCAGCAGCACCGGGACAGGGGTTGAAAAACTGTTTTTT.

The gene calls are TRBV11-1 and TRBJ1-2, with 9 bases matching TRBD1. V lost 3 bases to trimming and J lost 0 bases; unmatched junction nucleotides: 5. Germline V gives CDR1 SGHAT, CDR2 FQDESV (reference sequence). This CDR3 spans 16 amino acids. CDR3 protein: CASSLGQGRANYGYTF. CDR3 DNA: TGTGCCAGCAGCTTGGGACAGGGAAGAGCTAACTATGGCTACACCTTC.

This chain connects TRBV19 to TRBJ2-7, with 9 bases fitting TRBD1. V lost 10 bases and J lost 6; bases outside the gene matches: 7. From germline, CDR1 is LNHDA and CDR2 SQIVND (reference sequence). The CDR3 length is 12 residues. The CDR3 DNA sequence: TGTGCCACCAGACAGGGGGGTTCCGAGCAGTACTTC. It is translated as CATRQGGSEQYF.

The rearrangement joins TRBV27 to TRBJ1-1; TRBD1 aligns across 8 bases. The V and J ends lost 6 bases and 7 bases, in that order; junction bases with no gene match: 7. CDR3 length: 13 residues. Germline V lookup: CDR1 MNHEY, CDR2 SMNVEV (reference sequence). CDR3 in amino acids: CASRHTGGVEAFF. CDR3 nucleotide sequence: TGTGCCAGCAGGCATACAGGGGGTGTTGAAGCTTTCTTT.

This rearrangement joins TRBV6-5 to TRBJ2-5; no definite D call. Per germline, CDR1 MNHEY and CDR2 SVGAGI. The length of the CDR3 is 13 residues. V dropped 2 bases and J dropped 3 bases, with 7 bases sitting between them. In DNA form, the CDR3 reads TGTGCCAGCAGTTACGACGCGGAAGAGACCCAGTACTTC. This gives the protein CASSYDAEETQYF.

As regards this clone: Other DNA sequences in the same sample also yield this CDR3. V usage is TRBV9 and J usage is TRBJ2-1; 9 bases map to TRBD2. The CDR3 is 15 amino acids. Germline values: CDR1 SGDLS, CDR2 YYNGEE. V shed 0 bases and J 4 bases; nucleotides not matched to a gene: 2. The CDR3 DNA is TGTGCCAGCAGCGTAGGGACTAGCGAGTACAATGAGCAGTTCTTC. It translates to CASSVGTSEYNEQFF.

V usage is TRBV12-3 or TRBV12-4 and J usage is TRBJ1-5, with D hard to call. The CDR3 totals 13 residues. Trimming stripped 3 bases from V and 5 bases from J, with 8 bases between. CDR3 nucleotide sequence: TGTGCCAGCAGTTTGTCGGGTGATCAGCCCCAGCATTTT. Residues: CASSLSGDQPQHF.

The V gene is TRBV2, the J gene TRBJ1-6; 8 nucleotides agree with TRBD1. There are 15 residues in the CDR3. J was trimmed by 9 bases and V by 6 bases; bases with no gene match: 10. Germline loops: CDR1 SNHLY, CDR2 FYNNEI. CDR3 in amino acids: CASRDWTGTSSPLHF. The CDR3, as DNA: TGTGCCAGCAGAGATTGGACAGGGACCAGTTCACCCCTCCACTTT.

The CDR3 sequence is CASSLGTSGGVYNEQFF. The CDR3 nucleotides are TGTGCCAGCTCACTCGGGACTAGCGGGGGAGTCTACAATGAGCAGTTCTTC. This chain uses TRBV18 with TRBJ2-1; 14 bases fit TRBD2. The CDR3 has 17 amino acids. V shed 4 bases and J 3 bases; nucleotides not matched to a gene: 5. Per the germline V gene, CDR1 is KGHSH and CDR2 is LQKENI. The full variable domain, completed using reference TRBV18 and TRBJ2-1, is NAGVMQNPRHLVRRRGQEARLRCSPMKGHSHVYWYRQLPEEGLKFMVYLQKENIIDESGMPKERFSAEFPKEGPSILRIQQVVRGDSAAYFCASSLGTSGGVYNEQFFGPGTRLTVL.

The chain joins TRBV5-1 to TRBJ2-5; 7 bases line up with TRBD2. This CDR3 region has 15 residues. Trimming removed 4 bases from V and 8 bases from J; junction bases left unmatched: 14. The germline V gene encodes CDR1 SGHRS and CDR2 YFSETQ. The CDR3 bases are TGCGCCAGCAGCCCCACGGTGGGGGGGAAGAGAACCCAGTACTTC. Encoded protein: CASSPTVGGKRTQYF.

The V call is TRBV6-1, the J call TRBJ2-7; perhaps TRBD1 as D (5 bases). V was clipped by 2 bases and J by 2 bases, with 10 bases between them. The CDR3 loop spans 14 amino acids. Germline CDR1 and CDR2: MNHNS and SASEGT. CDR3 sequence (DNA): TGTGCCAGCAGTGAACGACTGGGGCCCTACGAGCAGTACTTC. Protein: CASSERLGPYEQYF.

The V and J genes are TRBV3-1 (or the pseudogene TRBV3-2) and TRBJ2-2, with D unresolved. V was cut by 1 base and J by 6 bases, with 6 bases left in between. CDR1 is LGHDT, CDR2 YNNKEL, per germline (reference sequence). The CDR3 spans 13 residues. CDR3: CASSQVSAGELFF. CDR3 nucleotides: TGTGCCAGCAGCCAAGTTTCAGCCGGGGAGCTGTTTTTT.

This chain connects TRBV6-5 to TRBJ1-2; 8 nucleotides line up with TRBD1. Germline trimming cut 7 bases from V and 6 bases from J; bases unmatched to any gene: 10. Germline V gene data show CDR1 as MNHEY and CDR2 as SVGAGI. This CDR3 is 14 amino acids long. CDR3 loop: CASILNRGIDGYTF. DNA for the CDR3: TGTGCCAGCATTTTAAACAGGGGGATTGATGGCTACACCTTC.

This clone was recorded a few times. CDR3 DNA: TGTGCCAGCACCTTTTTTCCCGGGGAGCTGTTTTTT. This encodes CASTFFPGELFF. The chain links TRBV12-3 or TRBV12-4 to TRBJ2-2; D not resolved. The CDR3 is made up of 12 amino acids. Trimming pared 7 bases from V and 6 bases from J, leaving 9 bases between.

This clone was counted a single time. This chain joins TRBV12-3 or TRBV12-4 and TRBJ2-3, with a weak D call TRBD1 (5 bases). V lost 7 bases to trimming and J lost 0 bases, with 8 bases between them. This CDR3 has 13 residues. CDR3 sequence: CASTQDSTDTQYF. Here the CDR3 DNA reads TGTGCCAGCACACAGGATAGCACAGATACGCAGTATTTT.

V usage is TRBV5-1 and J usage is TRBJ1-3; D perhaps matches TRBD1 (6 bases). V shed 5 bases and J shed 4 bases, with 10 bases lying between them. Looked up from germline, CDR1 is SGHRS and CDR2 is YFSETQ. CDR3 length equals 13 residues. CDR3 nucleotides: TGCGCCAGCAGGTCAGGGGAGGGAAACACCATATATTTT. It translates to CASRSGEGNTIYF.

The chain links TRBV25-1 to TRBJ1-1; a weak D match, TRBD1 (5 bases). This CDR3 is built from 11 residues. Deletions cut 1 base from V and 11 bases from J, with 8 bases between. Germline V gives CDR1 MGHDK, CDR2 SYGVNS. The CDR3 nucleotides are TGTGCCAGCAGTGAATCAGGGTTGGCTTTCTTT. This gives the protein CASSESGLAFF.

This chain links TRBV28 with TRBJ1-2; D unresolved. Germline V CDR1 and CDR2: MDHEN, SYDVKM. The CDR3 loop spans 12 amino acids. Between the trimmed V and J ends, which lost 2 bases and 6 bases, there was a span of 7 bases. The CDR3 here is CASSLGSHGYTF. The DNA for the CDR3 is TGTGCCAGCAGTTTAGGGAGTCATGGCTACACCTTC.

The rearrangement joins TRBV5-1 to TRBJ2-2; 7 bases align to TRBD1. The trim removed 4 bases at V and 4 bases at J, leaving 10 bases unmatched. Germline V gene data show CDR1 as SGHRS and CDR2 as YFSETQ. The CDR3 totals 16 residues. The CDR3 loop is CASSATGVVSTGELFF. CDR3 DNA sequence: TGCGCCAGCAGCGCCACAGGGGTGGTAAGCACCGGGGAGCTGTTTTTT.

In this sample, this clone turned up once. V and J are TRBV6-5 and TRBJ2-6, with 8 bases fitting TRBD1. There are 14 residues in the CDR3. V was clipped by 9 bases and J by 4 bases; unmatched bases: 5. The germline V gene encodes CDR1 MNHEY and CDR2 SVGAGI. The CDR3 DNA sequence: TGTGCCAGTCGGACAGGGCACGGGGCCAACGTCCTGACTTTC. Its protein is CASRTGHGANVLTF.

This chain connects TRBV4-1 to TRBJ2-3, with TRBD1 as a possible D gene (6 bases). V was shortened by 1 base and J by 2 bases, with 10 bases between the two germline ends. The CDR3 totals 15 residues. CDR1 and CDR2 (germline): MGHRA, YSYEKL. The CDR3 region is CASSQGGHITDTQYF. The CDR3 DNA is TGCGCCAGCAGCCAAGGGGGACACATCACAGATACGCAGTATTTT.

Written as DNA, the CDR3 is TGTGCCAGCAGCCAAATGTCGGGGTGGAGGATGGACACTGAAGCTTTCTTT. The encoded protein is CASSQMSGWRMDTEAFF. The V call is TRBV3-1 (or the pseudogene TRBV3-2), the J call TRBJ1-1; no clear D. Germline-derived CDR1 and CDR2 are LGHDT and YNNKEL (reference sequence). The CDR3 is 17 residues long. V was pared by 2 bases and J by 3 bases, with 19 bases between.

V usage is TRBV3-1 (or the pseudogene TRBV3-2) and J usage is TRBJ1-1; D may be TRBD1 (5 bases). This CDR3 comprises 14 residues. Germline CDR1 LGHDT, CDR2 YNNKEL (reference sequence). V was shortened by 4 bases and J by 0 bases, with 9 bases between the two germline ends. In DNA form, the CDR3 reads TGTGCCAGCAGCCCGACAGCTTTGAACACTGAAGCTTTCTTT. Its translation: CASSPTALNTEAFF.

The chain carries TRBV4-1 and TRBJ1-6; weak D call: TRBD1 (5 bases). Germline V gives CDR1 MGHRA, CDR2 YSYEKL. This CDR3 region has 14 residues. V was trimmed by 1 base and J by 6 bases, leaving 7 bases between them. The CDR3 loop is CASSQGQSNSPLHF. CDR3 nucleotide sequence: TGCGCCAGCAGCCAAGGACAGAGTAATTCACCCCTCCACTTT.

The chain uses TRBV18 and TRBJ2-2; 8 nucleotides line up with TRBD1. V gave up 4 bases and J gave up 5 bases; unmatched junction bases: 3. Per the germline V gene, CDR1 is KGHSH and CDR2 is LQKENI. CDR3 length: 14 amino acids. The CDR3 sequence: CASSLYRGTGELFF. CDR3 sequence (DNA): TGTGCCAGCTCACTATACAGGGGGACCGGGGAGCTGTTTTTT.

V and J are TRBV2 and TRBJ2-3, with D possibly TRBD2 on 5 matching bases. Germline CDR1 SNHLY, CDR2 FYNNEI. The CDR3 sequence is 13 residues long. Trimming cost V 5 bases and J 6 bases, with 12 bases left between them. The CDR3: CASSNDYGDTQYF. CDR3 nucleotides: TGTGCCAGCAGTAATGACTATGGGGATACGCAGTATTTT. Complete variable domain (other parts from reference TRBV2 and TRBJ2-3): EPEVTQTPSHQVTQMGQEVILRCVPISNHLYFYWYRQILGQKVEFLVSFYNNEISEKSEIFDDQFSVERPDGSNFTLKIRSTKLEDSAMYFCASSNDYGDTQYFGPGTRLTVL.